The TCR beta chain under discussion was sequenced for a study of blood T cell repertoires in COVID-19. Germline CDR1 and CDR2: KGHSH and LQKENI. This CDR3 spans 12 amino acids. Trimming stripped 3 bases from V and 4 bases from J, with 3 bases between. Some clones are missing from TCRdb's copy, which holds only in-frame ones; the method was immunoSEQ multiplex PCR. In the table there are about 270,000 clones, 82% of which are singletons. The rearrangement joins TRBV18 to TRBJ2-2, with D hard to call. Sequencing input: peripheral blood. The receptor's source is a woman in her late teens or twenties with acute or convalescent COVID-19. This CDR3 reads CASSPGTGELFF. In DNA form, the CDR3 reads TGTGCCAGCTCACCCGGCACCGGGGAGCTGTTTTTT.